This T cell receptor (beta chain) was captured by sequencing in a study of T cell responses to AZD1222 COVID-19 vaccine listed by TCRdb under 2021. In the study overall: Because spike-specific TCR depth and breadth did not differ between the two schedules, AZD1222 recipients who got a second dose at roughly 4 weeks were pooled with those who got a second dose at roughly 12 weeks. Trial participants were enrolled by age into 18-55, 56-69 and 70-plus year subgroups, with roughly 150, 30 and 60 TCR-sequenced participants respectively. TCR sequencing covered roughly 230 trial participants: 207 given two doses of AZD1222 and about 26 given two doses of MenACWY control vaccine. What the authors observed across the whole study: Most participants were white British and females outnumbered males, and the authors suggested that clonal diversity may have been underestimated. The 56-69-year group was small, and its depth increase did not reach significance, likely because of low power. A significant rise in spike-specific TCR breadth and depth was observed after two AZD1222 doses relative to day 0 and relative to MenACWY recipients. Reportedly, almost half of the unique spike-specific TCRs recognized epitopes lying outside the regions that are mutated in the B.1.351 and B.1.1.7 variants. Conclusions about previously exposed vaccinees are limited because only 5 or 6 AZD1222 recipients were SARS-CoV-2 seropositive at baseline. Because no day 14 peak-response samples were available, the repertoires could be characterized only after the peak T cell response. The whole spike protein was spanned by vaccine-associated CD4 TCRs, and dominant responses were seen in regions 160-218 and 743-854.

The sample's time point label is to be understood as: baseline before first vaccination. Vaccinee samples were obtained from the UK trials COV001 and COV002, which included a single-blind randomized controlled phase 2/3 trial of AZD1222 (ChAdOx1 nCoV-19) in healthy adults. Trial participant PBMC samples were collected at day 0 and day 28 after the second dose for TCRbeta chain sequencing. Between the V and J ends, shortened by 2 bases and 3 bases respectively, the junction contains 5 bases. According to the germline V gene (reference sequence), CDR1 reads SGHNT and CDR2 reads YYREEE. From its cysteine to its phenylalanine, the CDR3 spans 12 amino acids. The sequence is cut down to CDR3 DNA, 36 bases in frame from base 1. The CDR3 regions of human TCRbeta chains were analyzed by immunosequencing. The study's own analysis went as follows. TCRs in the repertoires were compared against a reference library of SARS-CoV-2-specific TCRs that had been generated with the MIRA antigen-specificity platform. Breadth was defined as the fraction of unique TCRs that were SARS-CoV-2-associated. Depth was defined as the fraction of total T cells that were SARS-CoV-2-associated. Using the MIRA data, every spike-specific TCR was mapped to the spike region that the TCR reacted to and assigned to either a CD4 or a CD8 class. Log10-transformed breadth and depth values were compared by one-way ANOVA with Sidak's multiple comparisons tests. TCRdb's version of the immuneACCESS table is confined to in-frame rearrangements and falls short of the full clone set. An unresolved V gene accounts for under half of the shortfall where checked; the remainder is of unknown origin. V and J calls and clone size are copied from that table; D and trimming were computed from the DNA. For this sample the table gives 100,000 to 150,000 clones, of which 90% were detected only once. The ten largest clones represent about 7% of the sample.

Worth noting for this clone: The antigen it recognizes is unknown. No much larger clone exists at a distance of one base, and base qualities are not known.

Recombination joined TRBV5-4 with TRBJ1-1, with the D gene call left open. The origin of this receptor is an adult in good health. The material was peripheral blood, obtained on day 0 of AZD1222 vaccination. The CDR3 is CASSLQYTEAFF. The DNA sequence is as follows: TGTGCCAGCAGCTTACAGTACACTGAAGCTTTCTTT.